By share, the clone carrying this TCR beta chain counts as medium-sized. Its antigen is not identified. This CDR3 contains 15 residues. The germline CDR1 and CDR2 sequences are MNHNY and SVGAGI (reference sequence). Trimming cost V 6 bases and J 5 bases; bases outside gene matches: 10. Semi-nested PCR with Nested Universal Primer A followed constant-region reverse priming of full-length variable regions. One entry per CDR3 protein results from TCRdb running MiXCR on the 5' RACE reads. The data show roughly 56,000 distinct CDR3 sequences, 25% to 30% seen once. General study points: Tumor memory CD4+ T cell TCR gene usage clustered with blood and lymph node memory CD4+ cells and lymph node naive CD4+ cells. Tumor-infiltrating Treg TCR alpha and beta sequences overlapped most with tumor naive CD4+ T cells, then blood naive.

Sequencing was performed on tumor-infiltrating naive CD4+ T cells sorted from the breast tumor. Subset noted: naive CD4+ T cells, CD4+CD45RA+CD25-. The receptor was derived from a female donor with breast cancer. This chain joins TRBV6-6 and TRBJ1-5; 7 nucleotides line up with TRBD1. The chain's CDR3 is CASSPGQLYDQPQHF. Written as DNA, the CDR3 is TGTGCCAGCAGCCCGGGACAGCTGTACGATCAGCCCCAGCATTTT.